This T cell receptor (beta chain) was documented in a study of CD8+ T cells in alopecia areata. Sample treatment: oral pan-JAK inhibitor, 5-10 mg twice daily. This clone has more than one count but fewer than ten. Germline V gene sequence: CDR1 MGHRA, CDR2 YSYEKL. The CDR3 runs 17 residues. V was clipped by 3 bases and J by 4 bases, with 21 bases between them. Sequencing templates came from extracted RNA that was reverse transcribed into cDNA. Sequencing used immunoSEQ multiplex PCR; TCRdb keeps in-frame clones, though not all of them. The sample includes around 120,000 clones, 58% of them seen just once.

This specimen consisted of CD8+ T cells sorted from blood, obtained at week 4, from a patient treated with tofacitinib. The chain carries TRBV4-1 and TRBJ2-5; D assignment may be TRBD1 or TRBD2 (6 bases each). This receptor was taken from a human donor with alopecia areata. The CDR3 DNA is TGCGCCAGCAGCCATGGGGGGCTGCGGGGCGCGGGAGAGACCCAGTACTTC. This translates into CASSHGGLRGAGETQYF.